This T cell receptor (beta chain) was identified in a study of response to subunit inactivated influenza vaccine listed by TCRdb under 2018. Regarding the study in general: Deep quantitative T cell receptor repertoire profiling was used in the study to track responses to a trivalent subunit inactivated influenza vaccine.

Libraries were prepared through RT-PCR. Sequencing used an Illumina HiSeq 2500. TCRdb reran the public reads through fastp at Q25 and MiXCR, keeping productive beta chains. Rows are unified per CDR3 protein, each entry keeping the most common DNA and genes. The sample table lists about 700,000 distinct CDR3 sequences, approximately 14% of them with a count of one. The top ten clonotypes cover 6.5% to 8.5% of the sample. The trim is 1 base for V and 9 bases for J, with a gap of 14 bases between the germline ends. CDR1 is given as SGHKS and CDR2 as YYEKEE, both from the germline V gene (reference sequence). Including the terminal cysteine and phenylalanine, the CDR3 comprises 14 residues. Only the CDR3 DNA is retained, 42 bases long and in frame from the first base. Overall study outcomes, separate from this receptor: According to the authors, only a limited number of new T cells may be recruited by each seasonal influenza vaccination.

As to this clonotype: Its target antigen remains unknown. Qualities for individual bases were not recorded, and no much larger clone is one base off.

Sequencing was performed on PBMCs from blood, taken around 15 days before vaccination. The V and J segments used are TRBV5-5 and TRBJ2-1; a tentative D match to TRBD2 spans 7 bases. The source is a middle-aged man who received an inactivated influenza vaccine. Donor details come from another sample of the same person, matched by shared clones. In nucleotide form, the sequence is TGTGCCAGCAGCTTGAGTAGGGGAGGGGGTGAGCAGTTCTTC. This codes for CASSLSRGGGEQFF.